These T cell receptor beta chains were read from a single sample in a study of T-cell reconstitution after alpha-beta-depleted transplantation in children. TCRdb fed the PCR reads into MiXCR, producing one record per CDR3 protein. Found here are 7,900 or so distinct CDR3 sequences, 25% to 35% of them singletons; the top ten hold 2% to 2.5%. The source material was peripheral blood, sampled 60 days after TCRalphabeta/CD19-depleted stem cell transplant. The source is a boy in the first two years of life who had a stem cell transplant for SCID, so the T cells may come from the graft donor. CDR3s include the opening cysteine and the closing phenylalanine or tryptophan.

V gene	J gene	CDR3 protein
TRBV6-1	TRBJ2-5	CASRRTVQETQYF
TRBV9	TRBJ2-7	CASSKRTSRYEQYF
TRBV21-1	TRBJ2-5	CASSNSGGLETQYF
TRBV7-9	TRBJ1-2	CASSPRASGLGYTF
TRBV7-8	TRBJ2-3	CASSLGFRVGTDTQYF
TRBV4-1	TRBJ2-7	CASSHDTGTGDGYEQYF
TRBV4-1	TRBJ2-7	CASWTGDPIEQYF
TRBV6-5	TRBJ2-2	CASSYSSTPRAGELFF
TRBV7-9	TRBJ2-1	CASSLPWEGLEDEQFF
TRBV4-1	TRBJ1-6	CASSQGQGDSPLHF